This T cell receptor (beta chain) was identified during a study of blood T cell repertoires in COVID-19. Overall study context: PBMCs, B-cell-depleted T cells, or T cells provided the cDNA or gDNA that made up the material.

Followed over time, Seattle patients had been enrolled while infection was active. Profiling relied on immunoSEQ multiplex PCR, and the TCRdb table lists in-frame clones only, not all of them. This sample yields 150,000 to 200,000 clones, of which roughly 84% are seen a single time; about 7% belongs to the top ten. From germline, CDR1 is SGHTA and CDR2 FQGTGA. Trimming removed 5 bases at V and 2 bases at J, with 12 bases between. There are 14 residues in the CDR3. The clonotype comes from a woman aged 40 to 55 with COVID-19, enrolled during active disease. The specimen was peripheral blood. V gene TRBV7-3 combines with J gene TRBJ2-5; D is unclear. The DNA of the CDR3 is TGTGCCAGCAGCCACTTAAACTCTCAAGAGACCCAGTACTTC. Protein: CASSHLNSQETQYF.